This T cell receptor (beta chain) was documented in a study of T cells after yellow fever vaccination. TCRdb analysed the 5' RACE reads with MiXCR anew, one entry per CDR3 protein. The data hold hundreds of thousands of distinct CDR3 sequences, with roughly 4% observed a single time. Trimming cost V 2 bases and J 6 bases, with 5 bases left between them. CDR3 size: 11 residues. The germline V gene has CDR1 SGHRS and CDR2 YFSETQ. This clonotype came up a few times. The chain recombines TRBV5-1 with TRBJ1-2; D gene ambiguous. The clonotype originates from a man aged 18 to 35 who received the YFV17D yellow fever vaccine. Specimen: PBMCs, collected on the day of the yellow fever booster vaccination. This chain's CDR3 is CASSFGDGYTF. The CDR3 nucleotides read TGCGCCAGCAGCTTCGGGGATGGCTACACCTTC.